Listed below are T cell receptor beta chains from one sample, sequenced in a study of blood T cell repertoires in COVID-19. The data were produced by immunoSEQ multiplex PCR, yet TCRdb's version contains in-frame clones alone and is incomplete. In the table there are more than 90,000 clones, about three quarters of which are singletons. Sequenced: peripheral blood. The receptors come from a man between 65 and 85 years old with acute or convalescent COVID-19. The CDR3 runs from the conserved cysteine through the conserved F or W. A D gene is named only where the DNA matches it firmly. Part of the rows lack a size; the others show once, few, many or a class for expanded clones.

clone size: -
D gene: TRBD2
J gene: TRBJ2-1
V gene: TRBV11-2
CDR3 protein: CASSPDGLAGGKNEQFF
CDR3 DNA: TGTGCCAGCAGCCCGGACGGACTAGCGGGAGGGAAGAATGAGCAGTTCTTC

clone size: -
D gene: -
J gene: TRBJ1-1
V gene: TRBV19
CDR3 protein: CATAKGGRGTEAFF
CDR3 DNA: TGTGCCACTGCGAAAGGAGGGCGAGGGACTGAAGCTTTCTTT

clone size: few
D gene: TRBD1
J gene: TRBJ1-2
V gene: TRBV7-8
CDR3 protein: CASSPGGDGYTF
CDR3 DNA: TGTGCCAGCAGTCCAGGGGGTGACGGCTACACCTTC

clone size: -
D gene: -
J gene: TRBJ1-1
V gene: TRBV27
CDR3 protein: CASRGGVNTEAFF
CDR3 DNA: TGTGCCAGCAGGGGGGGGGTGAACACTGAAGCTTTCTTT

clone size: -
D gene: -
J gene: TRBJ2-3
V gene: TRBV7-8
CDR3 protein: CASSPRGGSDTQYF
CDR3 DNA: TGTGCCAGCAGCCCTCGGGGAGGATCAGATACGCAGTATTTT

clone size: -
D gene: -
J gene: TRBJ2-7
V gene: TRBV3-1/TRBV3-2
CDR3 protein: CASSQRAAGDRQYF
CDR3 DNA: TGTGCCAGCAGCCAAAGAGCAGCAGGGGATCGGCAGTACTTC

clone size: -
D gene: -
J gene: TRBJ2-7
V gene: TRBV18
CDR3 protein: CASSPQGEVGEQYF
CDR3 DNA: TGTGCCAGCTCACCCCAAGGGGAAGTGGGGGAGCAGTACTTC

clone size: -
D gene: TRBD1
J gene: TRBJ1-6
V gene: TRBV15
CDR3 protein: CATSRDGTGSSPLHF
CDR3 DNA: TGTGCCACCAGCAGAGATGGGACAGGGAGTTCACCCCTCCACTTT

clone size: -
D gene: -
J gene: TRBJ2-3
V gene: TRBV7-2
CDR3 protein: CASSSLPDTQYF
CDR3 DNA: TGTGCCAGCAGCTCCCTCCCAGATACGCAGTATTTT

clone size: -
D gene: TRBD1
J gene: TRBJ2-7
V gene: TRBV28
CDR3 protein: CASSLAQGDSYEQYF
CDR3 DNA: TGTGCCAGCAGTTTAGCGCAGGGGGACTCCTACGAGCAGTACTTC

clone size: -
D gene: -
J gene: TRBJ2-7
V gene: TRBV7-9
CDR3 protein: CASSFEGAYTYEQYF
CDR3 DNA: TGTGCCAGCAGCTTTGAGGGAGCCTATACCTACGAGCAGTACTTC

clone size: -
D gene: TRBD2
J gene: TRBJ2-2
V gene: TRBV7-3
CDR3 protein: CASSALAGAGELFF
CDR3 DNA: TGTGCCAGCAGCGCACTAGCGGGGGCCGGGGAGCTGTTTTTT

clone size: -
D gene: -
J gene: TRBJ1-1
V gene: TRBV30
CDR3 protein: CAYTRKQGTEAFF
CDR3 DNA: TGTGCCTACACGAGGAAACAGGGAACTGAAGCTTTCTTT

clone size: -
D gene: -
J gene: TRBJ2-1
V gene: TRBV7-8
CDR3 protein: CASSPGGPLRDEQFF
CDR3 DNA: TGTGCCAGCAGCCCCGGGGGACCCCTGCGGGATGAGCAGTTCTTC

clone size: -
D gene: -
J gene: TRBJ2-1
V gene: TRBV3-1/TRBV3-2
CDR3 protein: CASSPPLGWRRSSYNEQFF
CDR3 DNA: TGTGCCAGCAGCCCCCCATTGGGTTGGAGGCGGAGCTCCTACAATGAGCAGTTCTTC

clone size: -
D gene: -
J gene: TRBJ1-5
V gene: TRBV2
CDR3 protein: CASSTQGRGQPQHF
CDR3 DNA: TGTGCCAGCAGTACCCAGGGGAGGGGACAGCCCCAGCATTTT

clone size: -
D gene: -
J gene: TRBJ2-7
V gene: TRBV7-8
CDR3 protein: CASSLNRVDYEQYF
CDR3 DNA: TGTGCCAGCAGCTTAAACAGGGTGGACTACGAGCAGTACTTC

clone size: -
D gene: TRBD2
J gene: TRBJ2-2
V gene: TRBV5-1
CDR3 protein: CASSFSGPLAGGSGELFF
CDR3 DNA: TGCGCCAGCAGCTTCAGTGGTCCCCTAGCGGGGGGATCCGGGGAGCTGTTTTTT

clone size: -
D gene: TRBD1
J gene: TRBJ1-2
V gene: TRBV24-1
CDR3 protein: CATSASRTGNGYTF
CDR3 DNA: TGTGCCACCAGTGCCTCAAGGACAGGGAACGGCTACACCTTC

clone size: -
D gene: -
J gene: TRBJ1-2
V gene: TRBV24-1
CDR3 protein: CATSDQRYGYTF
CDR3 DNA: TGTGCCACCAGTGATCAGAGGTATGGCTACACCTTC

clone size: -
D gene: -
J gene: TRBJ1-2
V gene: TRBV4-3
CDR3 protein: CASSQVRTEALTF
CDR3 DNA: TGCGCCAGCAGCCAAGTCCGGACAGAGGCCCTCACCTTC

clone size: -
D gene: -
J gene: TRBJ1-1
V gene: TRBV4-1
CDR3 protein: CASSLTRNTEAFF
CDR3 DNA: TGCGCCAGCAGCCTTACACGGAACACTGAAGCTTTCTTT

clone size: once
D gene: -
J gene: TRBJ1-1
V gene: TRBV5-4
CDR3 protein: CASSLGRTGAEAFF
CDR3 DNA: TGTGCCAGCAGCTTGGGGCGGACTGGGGCTGAAGCTTTCTTT

clone size: -
D gene: -
J gene: TRBJ1-1
V gene: TRBV5-5
CDR3 protein: CASSLDAGLAEAFF
CDR3 DNA: TGTGCCAGCAGCTTGGATGCAGGGTTGGCTGAAGCTTTCTTT

clone size: -
D gene: -
J gene: TRBJ2-7
V gene: TRBV11-2
CDR3 protein: CASSGAVQYEQYF
CDR3 DNA: TGTGCCAGCAGCGGAGCAGTCCAATACGAGCAGTACTTC

clone size: -
D gene: TRBD1
J gene: TRBJ1-2
V gene: TRBV19
CDR3 protein: CASSPSPGTGYGYTF
CDR3 DNA: TGTGCCAGTAGTCCAAGCCCCGGGACAGGATATGGCTACACCTTC

clone size: -
D gene: -
J gene: TRBJ1-3
V gene: TRBV7-9
CDR3 protein: CASSPLARSGNTIYF
CDR3 DNA: TGTGCCAGCAGCCCCCTCGCCAGGTCTGGAAACACCATATATTTT

clone size: -
D gene: TRBD2
J gene: TRBJ2-1
V gene: TRBV5-4
CDR3 protein: CASSWGYAGEGEQFF
CDR3 DNA: TGTGCCAGCAGCTGGGGGTACGCGGGAGAGGGTGAGCAGTTCTTC

clone size: -
D gene: TRBD2
J gene: TRBJ2-7
V gene: TRBV19
CDR3 protein: CASSIGEGGEQYF
CDR3 DNA: TGTGCCAGTAGTATAGGGGAGGGAGGCGAGCAGTACTTC

clone size: -
D gene: TRBD1
J gene: TRBJ1-5
V gene: TRBV4-1
CDR3 protein: CASSLRTGLDQPQHF
CDR3 DNA: TGCGCCAGCAGCCTAAGGACAGGGCTTGATCAGCCCCAGCATTTT

clone size: -
D gene: TRBD1
J gene: TRBJ2-2
V gene: TRBV2
CDR3 protein: CASSEQGANSGELFF
CDR3 DNA: TGTGCCAGCAGTGAACAGGGGGCTAATAGCGGGGAGCTGTTTTTT

clone size: -
D gene: TRBD2
J gene: TRBJ2-5
V gene: TRBV4-1
CDR3 protein: CASSREGLAGAGQETQYF
CDR3 DNA: TGCGCCAGCAGCCGAGAGGGACTAGCGGGAGCGGGGCAAGAGACCCAGTACTTC

clone size: few
D gene: TRBD2
J gene: TRBJ2-7
V gene: TRBV2
CDR3 protein: CASSVAGGPIEQYF
CDR3 DNA: TGTGCCAGCAGCGTAGCGGGAGGGCCAATCGAGCAGTACTTC

clone size: -
D gene: -
J gene: TRBJ1-1
V gene: TRBV30
CDR3 protein: CAWIVRNTEAFF
CDR3 DNA: TGTGCCTGGATCGTCCGGAACACTGAAGCTTTCTTT

clone size: -
D gene: -
J gene: TRBJ2-5
V gene: TRBV5-1
CDR3 protein: CASSLAHAGRETQYF
CDR3 DNA: TGCGCCAGCAGCTTGGCCCACGCAGGGCGAGAGACCCAGTACTTC

clone size: few
D gene: -
J gene: TRBJ1-2
V gene: TRBV19
CDR3 protein: CASSGGIYYGYTF
CDR3 DNA: TGTGCCAGTAGTGGAGGGATCTACTATGGCTACACCTTC

clone size: -
D gene: -
J gene: TRBJ1-5
V gene: TRBV15
CDR3 protein: CATSPPADFQPQHF
CDR3 DNA: TGTGCCACCAGCCCCCCGGCGGATTTTCAGCCCCAGCATTTT

clone size: -
D gene: TRBD1
J gene: TRBJ2-7
V gene: TRBV6-1
CDR3 protein: CASSEGDSVTYEQYF
CDR3 DNA: TGTGCCAGCAGTGAAGGGGACAGTGTGACCTACGAGCAGTACTTC

clone size: -
D gene: TRBD1
J gene: TRBJ1-2
V gene: TRBV4-3
CDR3 protein: CASSRQGVLPDYTF
CDR3 DNA: TGCGCCAGCAGTCGACAGGGAGTCCTTCCTGACTACACCTTC

clone size: -
D gene: TRBD2
J gene: TRBJ2-2
V gene: TRBV6-5
CDR3 protein: CASSYMGGDTGELFF
CDR3 DNA: TGTGCCAGCAGTTATATGGGGGGGGACACCGGGGAGCTGTTTTTT

clone size: -
D gene: TRBD1
J gene: TRBJ2-7
V gene: TRBV19
CDR3 protein: CASSNAGTGLYEQYF
CDR3 DNA: TGTGCCAGTAGTAACGCCGGGACAGGGTTGTACGAGCAGTACTTC

clone size: -
D gene: -
J gene: TRBJ2-7
V gene: TRBV3-1/TRBV3-2
CDR3 protein: CASSQTATGQYF
CDR3 DNA: TGTGCCAGCAGCCAGACAGCGACAGGGCAGTACTTC

clone size: -
D gene: TRBD1
J gene: TRBJ2-1
V gene: TRBV7-2
CDR3 protein: CASSLQGALNEQFF
CDR3 DNA: TGTGCCAGCAGCTTACAGGGGGCTCTCAATGAGCAGTTCTTC

clone size: -
D gene: -
J gene: TRBJ1-4
V gene: TRBV4-3
CDR3 protein: CASSRTRIFNEKLFF
CDR3 DNA: TGCGCCAGCAGCCGAACGAGGATCTTTAATGAAAAACTGTTTTTT

clone size: -
D gene: -
J gene: TRBJ1-1
V gene: TRBV6-1
CDR3 protein: CASSERGLRTNTEAFF
CDR3 DNA: TGTGCCAGCAGTGAACGCGGACTGAGAACGAACACTGAAGCTTTCTTT

clone size: -
D gene: -
J gene: TRBJ2-7
V gene: TRBV27
CDR3 protein: CASSLGAETSYEQYF
CDR3 DNA: TGTGCCAGCAGTTTAGGGGCAGAGACATCCTACGAGCAGTACTTC

clone size: -
D gene: TRBD1
J gene: TRBJ1-2
V gene: TRBV20-1
CDR3 protein: CSATWDSGYTF
CDR3 DNA: TGCAGTGCTACCTGGGACAGTGGCTACACCTTC